These T cell receptor beta chains were read from a single sample in a study of T cell responses to AZD1222 COVID-19 vaccine. Produced via immunoSEQ multiplex PCR; TCRdb's table is partial and in-frame only. The table records approximately 130,000 clones, about nine tenths of them present only once. Sequencing was performed on peripheral blood, taken 28 days after the second AZD1222 dose. These receptor sequences come from an adult who received the AZD1222 COVID-19 vaccine. Each CDR3 is given with its conserved first and last residue. The D gene is left open where the match is weak. Rows give clone size only sometimes, using once, few, many, or a class for an expanded clone.

v_gene	j_gene	d_gene	abundance	CDR3nt	CDR3aa
TRBV27	TRBJ1-1	TRBD1	NA	TGTGCCAGCAGGCCGGACAGGTCGAACACTGAAGCTTTCTTT	CASRPDRSNTEAFF
TRBV7-9	TRBJ2-1	NA	NA	TGTGCCAGCAGCCTGTCCACAGGAGACTCCTACAATGAGCAGTTCTTC	CASSLSTGDSYNEQFF
TRBV11-1	TRBJ1-6	NA	NA	TGTGCCAGCAGCTTTCGGGCAGGCTCACCCCTCCACTTT	CASSFRAGSPLHF
TRBV10-2	TRBJ2-1	TRBD1	NA	TGCGCCAGCTCCCGGGACAGAAGTCCAACACTTGTTCTACACAATGAGCAGTTCTTC	CASSRDRSPTLVLHNEQFF
TRBV5-1	TRBJ2-5	TRBD2	NA	TGCGCCAGCAGCTTGGCCGGGAGGACGGACGGCTCCCAGTACTTC	CASSLAGRTDGSQYF
TRBV25-1	TRBJ1-4	NA	NA	TGTGCCAGCAGTGAACAGCGGAGGGCCAAACTGTTTTTT	CASSEQRRAKLFF
TRBV7-2	TRBJ2-1	NA	NA	TGTGCCAGCAGCCCCGGACATACCTACAATGAGCAGTTCTTC	CASSPGHTYNEQFF
TRBV6-5	TRBJ2-1	NA	NA	TGTGCCAGCAGTTACCCGACAGGAGGCACTGACAATGAGCAGTTCTTC	CASSYPTGGTDNEQFF
TRBV18	TRBJ2-1	NA	NA	TGTGCCAGCTCACCACCTAACGGGGACTCCGGGGATGAGCAGTTCTTC	CASSPPNGDSGDEQFF
TRBV2	TRBJ1-5	TRBD1	NA	TGTGCCAGCGGGGGGTTTACAGGGGAGAATCAGCCCCAGCATTTT	CASGGFTGENQPQHF
TRBV27	TRBJ1-1	TRBD1	NA	TGTGCCAGCAGTTTCGGGACAGGGACGGACACTGAAGCTTTCTTT	CASSFGTGTDTEAFF
TRBV11-2	TRBJ1-4	TRBD1	NA	TGTGCCAGCAGCTTAGAAGGCAGGGGGAACGAAAAACTGTTTTTT	CASSLEGRGNEKLFF
TRBV3-1/TRBV3-2	TRBJ1-3	NA	NA	TGTGCCAGCAGCCTCCCACCGAACTCTGGAAACACCATATATTTT	CASSLPPNSGNTIYF
TRBV7-2	TRBJ1-6	TRBD1	NA	TGTGCCAGCAGCCGGACAGGCTATAATTCACCCCTCCACTTT	CASSRTGYNSPLHF
TRBV11-2	TRBJ1-1	TRBD1	NA	TGTGCCAGCAGCTTTTCAGGGGGTTCGGGCACTGAAGCTTTCTTT	CASSFSGGSGTEAFF
TRBV7-9	TRBJ2-7	TRBD2	NA	TGTGCCAGCAGCTTGCGGGGGGCACTAGGGGAGCAGTACTTC	CASSLRGALGEQYF
TRBV12-3/TRBV12-4	TRBJ2-3	NA	NA	TGTGCCAGCAGTTTTAGCACAGATACGCAGTATTTT	CASSFSTDTQYF
TRBV10-1	TRBJ2-4	TRBD2	NA	TGCGCCAGCAGTGAGGGGGTAGCGGGGCGGTACATTCAGTACTTC	CASSEGVAGRYIQYF
TRBV19	TRBJ2-7	TRBD1	NA	TGTGCCAGTAGTAATTGGGACAGATACGAGCAGTACTTC	CASSNWDRYEQYF
TRBV10-1	TRBJ2-1	TRBD1	NA	TGCGCCAGCAGTGTTGCCGGACAGGGGGATACGAGTGAGCAGTTCTTC	CASSVAGQGDTSEQFF
TRBV10-1	TRBJ2-1	NA	NA	TGCGCCAGCAGTGAGCTGGGGGACAAAACCTACAATGAGCAGTTCTTC	CASSELGDKTYNEQFF
TRBV5-1	TRBJ1-1	TRBD1	few	TGCGCCAGCAGCTTGGACAGGGGGTCCACTGAAGCTTTCTTT	CASSLDRGSTEAFF
TRBV11-2	TRBJ2-3	TRBD1	NA	TGTGCCAGCAGCTTAGAATCCGGGACAGCCGTCGTCACAGATACGCAGTATTTT	CASSLESGTAVVTDTQYF
TRBV3-1/TRBV3-2	TRBJ2-5	TRBD2	NA	TGTGCCAGCAGCCAATCGGGACTAGCGGTGCTCAAAGAGACCCAGTACTTC	CASSQSGLAVLKETQYF
TRBV5-5	TRBJ1-6	NA	NA	TGTGCCAGCAGCTTGGGGAGGGTAGATTCACCCCTCCACTTT	CASSLGRVDSPLHF
TRBV11-2	TRBJ2-5	TRBD2	few	TGTGCCAGCAGCCTCTTAGCGGGGCAGGAGACCCAGTACTTC	CASSLLAGQETQYF
TRBV7-2	TRBJ1-2	NA	NA	TGTGCCAGCAGCTTAAGTCACGCCCTGGCGTATGGCTACACCTTC	CASSLSHALAYGYTF
TRBV10-3	TRBJ1-5	NA	NA	TGTGCCATCAGTGAGTCTTTCGGTAGCAATCAGCCCCAGCATTTT	CAISESFGSNQPQHF
TRBV7-9	TRBJ2-3	NA	NA	TGTGCCAGCAGGCCTGAGTGGGATACGCAGTATTTT	CASRPEWDTQYF
TRBV19	TRBJ1-5	NA	NA	TGTGCCAGTAGTATGATTGGAGATAGCAATCAGCCCCAGCATTTT	CASSMIGDSNQPQHF
TRBV27	TRBJ2-1	NA	once	TGTGCCAGCAGTTTGATGGGCGGGTTAAGAGAGCAGTTCTTC	CASSLMGGLREQFF
TRBV5-4	TRBJ1-2	TRBD1	NA	TGTGCCAGCAGCTTGGAAGGGACAGGGAATATCTATGGCTACACCTTC	CASSLEGTGNIYGYTF
TRBV2	TRBJ2-1	NA	NA	TGTGCCAGCAGTGAGAGGACCTCCTACAATGAGCAGTTCTTC	CASSERTSYNEQFF
TRBV2	TRBJ2-5	TRBD2	NA	TGTGCCAGCCTTCCCGGGACTAGCGGGAAAGAGACCCAGTACTTC	CASLPGTSGKETQYF
TRBV2	TRBJ1-5	NA	NA	TGTGCCAGCAGTCCGAATATGGGGGGGCCCCAGCATTTT	CASSPNMGGPQHF
TRBV5-1	TRBJ2-1	NA	NA	TGCGCCAGCAGCTTGGAAGATGGGGGCTCCTACAATGAGCAGTTCTTC	CASSLEDGGSYNEQFF
TRBV7-2	TRBJ2-3	TRBD2	NA	TGTGCCAGCAGCTATCAGCGGGGGGATACAGATACGCAGTATTTT	CASSYQRGDTDTQYF
TRBV4-3	TRBJ1-2	TRBD1	NA	TGCGCCAGCAGCCTCGGGACAGGCGTTTCCCTGGGCTACACCTTC	CASSLGTGVSLGYTF
TRBV15	TRBJ2-5	NA	once	TGTGCCACCAGCGGTAGGTGGGGAGAGACCCAGTACTTC	CATSGRWGETQYF
TRBV30	TRBJ1-5	TRBD1	NA	TGTGCCTGGAGTTCAGGGGGGGGCCGCAATCAGCCCCAGCATTTT	CAWSSGGGRNQPQHF
TRBV10-2	TRBJ2-7	NA	NA	TGCGCCAGCAGTGAGGCCAGGGGCTCCTACGAGCAGTACTTC	CASSEARGSYEQYF
TRBV5-6	TRBJ2-1	TRBD2	once	TGTGCCAGCAGCCCCGAGGGAGGGACTAGCGTCTATGAGCAGTTCTTC	CASSPEGGTSVYEQFF
TRBV7-9	TRBJ1-5	NA	NA	TGTGCCAGCAGCCCGAGCCCACGGTATGGCAGGATGAAGGATCAGCCCCAGCATTTT	CASSPSPRYGRMKDQPQHF
TRBV29-1	TRBJ1-6	NA	NA	TGCAGCGCCCGCACGACGGGACATCCGAATTCACCCCTCCACTTT	CSARTTGHPNSPLHF
TRBV7-2	TRBJ1-1	NA	NA	TGTGCCAGCAGCATACAGGCTAGGAACACTGAAGCTTTCTTT	CASSIQARNTEAFF
TRBV3-1/TRBV3-2	TRBJ2-5	NA	NA	TGTGCCAGCAGCCAAGCTCGAGGTGGCGAGACCCAGTACTTC	CASSQARGGETQYF
TRBV5-1	TRBJ1-5	NA	NA	TGCGCCAGCAGCTTGGGCCGAGATCAGCCCCAGCATTTT	CASSLGRDQPQHF
TRBV30	TRBJ1-2	TRBD1	NA	TGTGCCTGGAGTGTAACAGGGGGCAACTATGGCTACACCTTC	CAWSVTGGNYGYTF
TRBV4-3	TRBJ2-1	TRBD1	few	TGCGCCAGCAGCAAATACCTCCGGGACAGTTCCTACAATGAGCAGTTCTTC	CASSKYLRDSSYNEQFF
TRBV19	TRBJ1-6	NA	once	TGTGCCAGTAGTATAGTGCGGGGGCTTAATTCACCCCTCCACTTT	CASSIVRGLNSPLHF